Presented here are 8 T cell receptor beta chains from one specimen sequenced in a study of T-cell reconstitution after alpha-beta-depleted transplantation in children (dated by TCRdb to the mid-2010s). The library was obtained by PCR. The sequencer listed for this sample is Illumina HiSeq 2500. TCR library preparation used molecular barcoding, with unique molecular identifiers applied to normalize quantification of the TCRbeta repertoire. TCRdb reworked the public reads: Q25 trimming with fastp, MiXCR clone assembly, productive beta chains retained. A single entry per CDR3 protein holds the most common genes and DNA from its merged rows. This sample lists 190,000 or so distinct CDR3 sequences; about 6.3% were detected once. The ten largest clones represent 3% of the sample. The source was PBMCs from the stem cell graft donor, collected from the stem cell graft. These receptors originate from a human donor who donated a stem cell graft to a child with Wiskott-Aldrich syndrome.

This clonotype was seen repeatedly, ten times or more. In nucleotides, the CDR3 is TGCAGTGCTAGAGGGATGGCAGCGGAGACCCAGTACTTC. This gives the protein CSARGMAAETQYF. J is TRBJ2-5 and V is TRBV20-1; D unresolved. CDR3 length equals 13 residues. V lost 1 base to trimming and J lost 5 bases, with 11 bases between them. Germline CDR1 and CDR2: DFQATT and SNEGSKA (reference sequence).

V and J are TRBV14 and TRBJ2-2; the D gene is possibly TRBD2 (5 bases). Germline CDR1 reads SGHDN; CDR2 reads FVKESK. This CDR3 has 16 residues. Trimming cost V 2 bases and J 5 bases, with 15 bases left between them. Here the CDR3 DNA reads TGTGCCAGCAGCCAATGGGTGGCAGGCGGGACCGGGGAGCTGTTTTTT. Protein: CASSQWVAGGTGELFF.

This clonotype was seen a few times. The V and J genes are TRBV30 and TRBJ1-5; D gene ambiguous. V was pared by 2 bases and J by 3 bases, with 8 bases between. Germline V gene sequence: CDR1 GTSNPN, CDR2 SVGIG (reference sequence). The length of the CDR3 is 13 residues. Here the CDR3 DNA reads TGTGCCTGGAGTTCCGGGGACAATCAGCCCCAGCATTTT. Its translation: CAWSSGDNQPQHF.

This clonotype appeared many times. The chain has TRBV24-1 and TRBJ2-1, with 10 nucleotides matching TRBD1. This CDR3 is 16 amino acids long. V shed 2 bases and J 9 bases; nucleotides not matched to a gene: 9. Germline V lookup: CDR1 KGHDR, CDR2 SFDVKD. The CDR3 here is CATSDYGTGVISEQFF. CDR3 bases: TGTGCCACCAGTGATTACGGGACAGGGGTAATCAGTGAGCAGTTCTTC.

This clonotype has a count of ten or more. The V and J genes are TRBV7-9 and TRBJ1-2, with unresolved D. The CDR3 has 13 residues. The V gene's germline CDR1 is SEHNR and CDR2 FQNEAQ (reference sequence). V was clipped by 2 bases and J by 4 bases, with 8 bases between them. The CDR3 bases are TGTGCCAGCAGCTTACAGAGTCTCTATGGCTACACCTTC. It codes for CASSLQSLYGYTF. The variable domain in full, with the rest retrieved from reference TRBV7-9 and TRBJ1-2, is DTGVSQNPRHKITKRGQNVTFRCDPISEHNRLYWYRQTLGQGPEFLTYFQNEAQLEKSRLLSDRFSAERPKGSFSTLEIQRTEQGDSAMYLCASSLQSLYGYTFGSGTRLTVV.

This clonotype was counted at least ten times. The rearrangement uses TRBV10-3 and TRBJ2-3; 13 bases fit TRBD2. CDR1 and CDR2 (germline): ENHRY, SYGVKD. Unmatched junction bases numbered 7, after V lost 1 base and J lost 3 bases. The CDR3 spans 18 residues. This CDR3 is CAISEFGTSGMSTDTQYF. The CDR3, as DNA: TGTGCCATCAGTGAGTTCGGGACTAGCGGGATGTCAACAGATACGCAGTATTTT.

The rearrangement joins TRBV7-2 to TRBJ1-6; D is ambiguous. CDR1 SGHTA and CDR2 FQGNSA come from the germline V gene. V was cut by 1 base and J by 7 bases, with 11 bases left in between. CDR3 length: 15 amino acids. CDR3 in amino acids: CASSLGPGWNSPLHF. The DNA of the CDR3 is TGTGCCAGCAGCTTAGGCCCGGGATGGAATTCACCCCTCCACTTT. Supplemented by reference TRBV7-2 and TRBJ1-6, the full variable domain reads GAGVSQSPSNKVTEKGKDVELRCDPISGHTALYWYRQSLGQGLEFLIYFQGNSAPDKSGLPSDRFSAERTGGSVSTLTIQRTQQEDSAVYLCASSLGPGWNSPLHFGNGTRLTVT.

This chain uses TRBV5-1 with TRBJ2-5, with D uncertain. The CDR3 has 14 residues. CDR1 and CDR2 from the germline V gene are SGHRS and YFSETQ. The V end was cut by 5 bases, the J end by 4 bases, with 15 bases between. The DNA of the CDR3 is TGCGCCAGCAGAGCCCCTACAGTTTCAGAGACCCAGTACTTC. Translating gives CASRAPTVSETQYF. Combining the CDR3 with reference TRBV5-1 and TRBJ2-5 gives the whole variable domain KAGVTQTPRYLIKTRGQQVTLSCSPISGHRSVSWYQQTPGQGLQFLFEYFSETQRNKGNFPGRFSGRQFSNSRSEMNVSTLELGDSALYLCASRAPTVSETQYFGPGTRLLVL.